Sequencing of this T cell receptor beta chain was carried out in a study of vaccination effects on CD4 cells after COVID-19. Overall study context: Each person got two doses of an mRNA SARS-CoV-2 vaccine, BNT162b2 or mRNA-1273.

ViraFEST used viral peptide pools to expand antigen-specific CD4+ T cells before sequencing. Around day 10 of culture, CD4+ T cells were separated out. Vaccinated recipients, who were negative for nucleocapsid antibodies, had no history of SARS-CoV-2 infection. Roughly 2.1 million PBMC were seeded per well and grown in the presence of around 10 IU/ml IL-2 and 8 to 10 ug/ml peptides. Half the medium was replaced with IL-2 medium on days 3 and 7. Libraries were prepared by immunoSEQ multiplex PCR; TCRdb keeps only in-frame clonotypes and omits some of them. Among around 21,000 clones, about two thirds were seen once, and the ten largest hold around 10%. This clone was seen more than once but under ten times. The antigen remains undetermined. This CDR3 is built from 11 residues. Germline values: CDR1 MRHNA, CDR2 SNTAGT. Trimming left V 7 bases short and J 5 bases short, with 5 bases between.

The chain combines TRBV6-4 with TRBJ2-2, with D unresolved. Here the sequenced sample was CD4+ T cells from PBMCs cultured with HCoV-NL63 spike peptides, taken before COVID-19 vaccination. The receptor's source is a human donor who received a COVID-19 vaccine. CDR3 amino acids: CASTKTGELFF. DNA of the CDR3: TGTGCCAGCACAAAAACCGGGGAGCTGTTTTTT.